Ten or more counts support the clone carrying this TCR beta chain. The time point is: newly diagnosed GD, antithyroid drugs for less than 3 months. Making the TCR library involved RNA that had been extracted from PBMCs. The data stem from a study of regulatory T cells in long-lasting Graves disease. In germline, CDR1 is DFQATT, CDR2 SNEGSKA (reference sequence). Trimming stripped 0 bases from V and 1 base from J, with 22 bases between. The CDR3 is made up of 19 amino acids. Assembly of TCR beta libraries relied on iRepertoire HTBI primers together with Arm-PCR of CDR3 regions. From the multiplex PCR reads, TCRdb called clonotypes with MiXCR, one entry per CDR3 protein. The sample yields a few hundred thousand distinct CDR3 sequences, about an eighth seen once. This same sample was also taken into another study, of T cells in Graves' hyperthyroidism and ophthalmopathy.

Sequenced here: peripheral blood mononuclear cells (PBMCs), sampled at new diagnosis, from a patient treated with antithyroid drugs. The clonotype originates from a woman between 18 and 30 years old with Graves disease. The chain is built from TRBV20-1 and TRBJ2-4; perhaps TRBD1 as D (6 bases). For the CDR3, the DNA is TGCAGTGCTAGAGATTGGCAGGGGATTCCTCAGCGGGCCAAAAACATTCAGTACTTC. Its translation is CSARDWQGIPQRAKNIQYF.